These 20 T cell receptor beta chains were sequenced from one sample in a study of OX40 agonist ivuxolimab in advanced cancers. Clones were sequenced by immunoSEQ multiplex PCR, and TCRdb holds only the in-frame ones, with some missing. The data hold 80,000 or so clones, with around nine tenths observed a single time. Sequenced material: CD4+ or CD8+ T cells sorted from blood, taken in a trial of the OX40 agonist ivuxolimab. All receptors derive from an adult with an advanced solid tumor such as melanoma, head and neck, liver or kidney cancer.

The rearrangement joins TRBV7-2 to TRBJ1-2, with D hard to call. The length of the CDR3 is 14 residues. Trimming stripped 1 base from V and 6 bases from J, with 12 bases between. CDR1 SGHTA and CDR2 FQGNSA come from the germline V gene. In nucleotides, the CDR3 is TGTGCCAGCAGCTTAGAGGCGGCAGGCCATGGCTACACCTTC. This encodes CASSLEAAGHGYTF.

The J gene is TRBJ2-3, the V gene TRBV5-6, with TRBD1 as a possible D gene (5 bases). Germline CDR1 is SGHDT and CDR2 is YYEEEE. CDR3 size: 15 residues. Trimming took 2 bases from V and 1 from J, leaving 11 bases between them. The CDR3 nucleotides are TGTGCCAGCAGCTTTCGGACACTACGCACAGATACGCAGTATTTT. Translating gives CASSFRTLRTDTQYF. The complete variable domain, with remaining parts taken from reference TRBV5-6 and TRBJ2-3, reads DAGVTQSPTHLIKTRGQQVTLRCSPKSGHDTVSWYQQALGQGPQFIFQYYEEEERQRGNFPDRFSGHQFPNYSSELNVNALLLGDSALYLCASSFRTLRTDTQYFGPGTRLTVL.

The chain employs TRBV7-9 and TRBJ2-5, with TRBD2 matching 10 bases. From germline, CDR1 is SEHNR and CDR2 FQNEAQ (reference sequence). This CDR3 has 16 amino acids. The junction had 8 bases not matched to a gene; V was cut back by 2 bases and J by 5 bases. DNA of the CDR3: TGTGCCAGCAGCTTACACCTAGCGGGAGTGGGGGAGACCCAGTACTTC. It codes for CASSLHLAGVGETQYF. Full variable domain (outside the CDR3, taken from reference TRBV7-9 and TRBJ2-5): DTGVSQNPRHKITKRGQNVTFRCDPISEHNRLYWYRQTLGQGPEFLTYFQNEAQLEKSRLLSDRFSAERPKGSFSTLEIQRTEQGDSAMYLCASSLHLAGVGETQYFGPGTRLLVL.

The V call is TRBV18, the J call TRBJ2-7, with 7 bases that match TRBD1. After removal of 0 bases from V and 2 bases from J, the junction contained 4 bases not matched to a gene. CDR3 length: 15 residues. Looked up from germline, CDR1 is KGHSH and CDR2 is LQKENI. CDR3: CASSPPDRETYEQYF. The CDR3 DNA is TGTGCCAGCTCACCACCCGACAGGGAGACCTACGAGCAGTACTTC.

The chain links TRBV5-6 to TRBJ2-7; 11 nucleotides line up with TRBD1. Germline-derived CDR1 and CDR2 are SGHDT and YYEEEE. This CDR3 is 15 amino acids long. With V trimmed by 3 bases and J by 4 bases, 6 bases remained unmatched. The CDR3 sequence is CASSWGQGVKYEQYF. In DNA, the CDR3 is TGTGCCAGCAGCTGGGGACAGGGGGTTAAGTACGAGCAGTACTTC.

The chain has TRBV30 and TRBJ2-7; D uncertain. Germline values: CDR1 GTSNPN, CDR2 SVGIG (reference sequence). This CDR3 spans 14 amino acids. The ends were cut back, 0 bases at V and 4 bases at J, with 13 bases in the middle. CDR3 DNA sequence: TGTGCCTGGAGTGTAATGAGCAAACGGTACGAGCAGTACTTC. Amino acids: CAWSVMSKRYEQYF.

The rearrangement links TRBV6-5 to TRBJ2-7, with TRBD1 matching 7 bases. V was clipped by 2 bases and J by 3 bases; unmatched bases: 4. Germline values: CDR1 MNHEY, CDR2 SVGAGI. This CDR3 spans 14 amino acids. The CDR3 reads CASSYGAGGYEQYF. For the CDR3, the DNA is TGTGCCAGCAGTTACGGGGCAGGGGGCTACGAGCAGTACTTC.

V usage is TRBV28 and J usage is TRBJ2-3, with 11 bases matching TRBD2. This CDR3 region has 17 residues. Germline assignment: CDR1 MDHEN and CDR2 SYDVKM. V shed 5 bases, J shed 2 bases, and the junction held 9 bases outside the gene matches. CDR3 nucleotides: TGTGCCAGCAGTCGCCTGGGGACTAGCGGAATCACAGATACGCAGTATTTT. Its protein product is CASSRLGTSGITDTQYF. The variable domain in full, with the rest retrieved from reference TRBV28 and TRBJ2-3, is DVKVTQSSRYLVKRTGEKVFLECVQDMDHENMFWYRQDPGLGLRLIYFSYDVKMKEKGDIPEGYSVSREKKERFSLILESASTNQTSMYLCASSRLGTSGITDTQYFGPGTRLTVL.

With respect to this clone: Distinct nucleotide sequences in the sample also encode this CDR3. The CDR3 coding sequence is TGTGCCAGCTCACCTGACAGTAGCAATCAGCCCCAGCATTTT. Translated, it gives CASSPDSSNQPQHF. This chain uses TRBV18 with TRBJ1-5; maybe TRBD1 (5 bases). Trimming shortened V by 3 bases and J by 0 bases, and 6 bases separated the two germline ends. CDR1 and CDR2 from the germline V gene are KGHSH and LQKENI. This CDR3 comprises 14 residues.

The rearrangement links TRBV10-1 to TRBJ2-5; maybe TRBD2 (6 bases). The germline V gene has CDR1 WNHNN and CDR2 SYGVQD (reference sequence). This CDR3 contains 13 residues. The V end lost 4 bases, the J end lost 5 bases, and 11 bases lay between the germline ends. The CDR3: CASSAAGRETQYF. CDR3 bases: TGCGCCAGCAGTGCGGCGGGACGGGAGACCCAGTACTTC.

This chain uses TRBV18 with TRBJ1-1; 8 nucleotides align to TRBD1. The CDR3 has 16 residues. In germline, CDR1 is KGHSH, CDR2 LQKENI. V was pared by 3 bases and J by 5 bases, with 11 bases of the junction left unmatched. The CDR3 protein is CASSPGQESRGTEAFF. For the CDR3, the DNA is TGTGCCAGCTCACCGGGACAGGAAAGTCGAGGGACTGAAGCTTTCTTT.

The chain carries TRBV6-1 and TRBJ2-7; the D gene is possibly TRBD1 (6 bases). The V end lost 11 bases, the J end lost 5 bases, and 19 bases lay between the germline ends. This CDR3 is 13 amino acids long. Per germline, CDR1 MNHNS and CDR2 SASEGT. CDR3 sequence (DNA): TGTGCCGGCGCCGCCAGGGGAGAACACGAGCAGTACTTC. It yields the protein CAGAARGEHEQYF.

This clone has at least ten counts. The chain combines TRBV30 with TRBJ1-1; D ambiguous. Germline V lookup: CDR1 GTSNPN, CDR2 SVGIG (reference sequence). This CDR3 is 13 amino acids long. V shed 8 bases and J shed 1 base, with 14 bases lying between them. DNA of the CDR3: TGTGCCCAAAGTTCTAAGTGGAACACTGAAGCTTTCTTT. It codes for CAQSSKWNTEAFF.

The chain has TRBV6-6 and TRBJ2-5; 10 bases fit TRBD2. CDR3 length: 14 residues. Germline values: CDR1 MNHNY, CDR2 SVGAGI (reference sequence). The trim removed 6 bases at V and 5 bases at J, leaving 6 bases unmatched. CDR3 coding DNA: TGTGCCAGCAGGAGCGGGGGGGCCGCTGAGACCCAGTACTTC. Amino acid sequence: CASRSGGAAETQYF.

The CDR3 spells CASSSPSYEQYF. In DNA form, the CDR3 reads TGTGCCAGCAGCTCCCCCTCCTACGAGCAGTACTTC. V gene TRBV5-4 combines with J gene TRBJ2-7; no reliable D call. CDR1 is SGHNT, CDR2 YYREEE, per germline (reference sequence). The CDR3 is made up of 12 amino acids. The V end was cut by 3 bases, the J end by 0 bases, with 4 bases between.

The chain carries TRBV14 and TRBJ2-7, with TRBD1 matching 8 bases. The CDR3 sequence is 13 residues long. V gave up 3 bases and J gave up 5 bases; unmatched junction bases: 3. Per germline, CDR1 SGHDN and CDR2 FVKESK. The CDR3 here is CASSQDRVNEQYF. The CDR3 nucleotides read TGTGCCAGCAGCCAGGACAGGGTAAACGAGCAGTACTTC.

The genes are TRBV18 and TRBJ2-4, with D perhaps matching TRBD1 or TRBD2 (7 bases each). Germline V gene data show CDR1 as KGHSH and CDR2 as LQKENI. The CDR3 extends over 13 amino acids. Between the trimmed V and J ends, which lost 3 bases and 8 bases, there was a span of 11 bases. Here the CDR3 DNA reads TGTGCCAGCTCACCCCCAGGGGGGGACATTCAGTACTTC. It codes for CASSPPGGDIQYF.

This chain links TRBV19 with TRBJ1-4, with 7 bases identical to TRBD1. From germline, CDR1 is LNHDA and CDR2 SQIVND (reference sequence). This CDR3 comprises 15 residues. The V and J ends lost 9 bases and 5 bases, in that order; junction bases with no gene match: 12. DNA for the CDR3: TGTGCCAGCAGAACCGGGACAGCACGAAATGAAAAACTGTTTTTT. It encodes CASRTGTARNEKLFF.

The rearrangement joins TRBV6-5 to TRBJ1-6; D unresolved. The CDR3 runs 15 residues. The germline gives CDR1 MNHEY, CDR2 SVGAGI. Between the trimmed V and J ends, which lost 2 bases and 8 bases, there was a span of 13 bases. The CDR3 sequence: CASSYDSIPDSPLHF. The CDR3 bases are TGTGCCAGCAGTTACGATTCTATCCCCGATTCACCCCTCCACTTT.

The chain couples TRBV30 to TRBJ2-5; D ambiguous. V dropped 3 bases and J dropped 5 bases, with 19 bases sitting between them. CDR1 and CDR2 (germline): GTSNPN, SVGIG (reference sequence). The CDR3 runs 15 residues. The CDR3 loop reads CAWRAQSLPSETQYF. The CDR3 bases are TGTGCCTGGAGAGCCCAAAGTTTACCGAGCGAGACCCAGTACTTC.